This T cell receptor (beta chain) was sequenced during a study of T cells in Graves' hyperthyroidism and ophthalmopathy. The investigators amplified TCR beta CDR3 regions from RNA transcripts. HTBI primers drove first-round RT-PCR of the TCR CDR3. TCRdb used MiXCR to reprocess the multiplex PCR reads, holding one entry per CDR3 protein. The sample gives around 280,000 distinct CDR3 sequences, about an eighth of which show up once; 7.8% is in the top ten. This clonotype was detected many times. V was clipped by 4 bases and J by 0 bases; unmatched bases: 12. The CDR3 totals 18 residues. Germline V gives CDR1 LGHDT, CDR2 YNNKEL (reference sequence).

Sample: blood. The receptor's source is a woman aged 25 to 39 with Graves' hyperthyroidism that later progressed to Graves' ophthalmopathy. V and J are TRBV3-1 and TRBJ1-2, with TRBD1 matching over 9 bases. In DNA form, the CDR3 reads TGTGCCAGCAGCCCCGACCGGGACAGGGACTATCCTAACTATGGCTACACCTTC. Its protein is CASSPDRDRDYPNYGYTF.